This T cell receptor beta chain was captured in a study of siplizumab effects on memory and regulatory T cells. TCRdb keeps only in-frame clones here, not all; method: immunoSEQ multiplex PCR. This sample has 95,000 to 100,000 clones; approximately 91% occur once, and the top ten carry approximately 12%. The length of the CDR3 is 15 residues. In germline, CDR1 is SEHNR, CDR2 FQNEAQ (reference sequence). V lost 8 bases and J lost 4, with 20 bases in between. Sample: non-Treg CD4+ T cells sorted from blood. This clonotype originated in a human donor in good health. The V and J genes are TRBV7-9 and TRBJ1-2, with D possibly TRBD1 on 5 matching bases. CDR3 sequence: CASLSDKTEGYGYTF. In DNA form, the CDR3 reads TGTGCCAGCCTGTCCGATAAGACAGAAGGCTATGGCTACACCTTC. Together with reference TRBV7-9 and TRBJ1-2, the CDR3 gives the full variable domain: DTGVSQNPRHKITKRGQNVTFRCDPISEHNRLYWYRQTLGQGPEFLTYFQNEAQLEKSRLLSDRFSAERPKGSFSTLEIQRTEQGDSAMYLCASLSDKTEGYGYTFGSGTRLTVV.